This TCR beta chain came from a study of T cell repertoires in cytomegalovirus infection. Turning to the study itself: HLA-B-restricted CMV epitopes that are well studied were used alongside recently identified HLA-C-restricted ones. Public signatures in TCR beta pointed to CMV infection and matching HLA type. Notes on the study in general: HLA-C-restricted CMV clonotypes gave the most frequent clonotype in two of eight donors. Carriers of CMV and the relevant HLA type were discriminated by public TCR beta frequency.

TCRdb processed the reads anew with MiXCR; each CDR3 protein has one entry. The sample includes about half a million distinct CDR3 sequences, 42% of them seen just once. In its sample, this clonotype was seen a few times. Its antigen is unknown. The CDR3 runs to 17 residues. CDR1 and CDR2 from the germline V gene are SGHVS and FNYEAQ. J was trimmed by 6 bases and V by 5 bases; bases with no gene match: 9. The receptor was derived from a human donor in good health (CMV status not recorded). Some clones in this sample may be carry-over from other donors' samples. The rearrangement links TRBV7-6 to TRBJ2-2; 13 nucleotides agree with TRBD2. The sample in question was cultured PBMCs, obtained from culture after CMV antigen stimulation. CDR3 sequence: CASSLTSGRIFAGELFF. CDR3 nucleotides: TGTGCCAGCAGCCTGACTAGCGGGAGGATATTCGCCGGGGAGCTGTTTTTT.